These 22 T cell receptor beta chains originate from one sample sequenced in a study of Ad26.COV2.S vaccination and SARS-CoV-2 variants. Treatment indicated: around 19 received Ad26.COV2.S at low or high dose, single or two shots; about 5 received placebo; per-sample allocation not given. Day 63 following the first vaccine or placebo injection was when the samples were taken. Libraries were prepared by immunoSEQ multiplex PCR; TCRdb keeps only in-frame clonotypes and omits some of them. The sample comprises around 450,000 clones, 88% of which are singletons, and 3.6% rests with the top ten. The sample consisted of peripheral blood, taken in a trial of Ad26.COV2.S vaccine versus placebo. Receptors were obtained from a person between 18 and 65 years old who received the Ad26.COV2.S COVID-19 vaccine or a placebo.

CDR3 protein: CASSPPPPRPPYNEQFF. As DNA, the CDR3 is TGTGCCAGCTCACCACCACCTCCGCGCCCACCTTACAATGAGCAGTTCTTC. J is TRBJ2-1 and V is TRBV18; D remains unclear. This CDR3 is built from 17 residues. Germline-derived CDR1 and CDR2 are KGHSH and LQKENI. Trimming stripped 0 bases from V and 4 bases from J, with 16 bases between.

This clone was detected only once. This sequence joins TRBV9 and TRBJ2-7; weak D call: TRBD2 (6 bases). The CDR3 loop spans 13 amino acids. Trimming left V 0 bases short and J 7 bases short, with 11 bases between. CDR1 and CDR2 from the germline V gene are SGDLS and YYNGEE. The chain's CDR3 is CASSVGWRDEQYF. The CDR3 DNA is TGTGCCAGCAGCGTAGGTTGGAGGGATGAGCAGTACTTC.

The CDR3 DNA reads TGTGCCAGCAGCTTTTACCCCACAGAGACTCCTAACTATGGCTACACCTTC. It encodes CASSFYPTETPNYGYTF. This chain uses TRBV5-5 with TRBJ1-2, with no clear D. Germline CDR1 SGHKS, CDR2 YYEKEE (reference sequence). Trimming left V 2 bases short and J 0 bases short, with 17 bases between. The CDR3 spans 17 residues.

The genes are TRBV6-1 and TRBJ1-2, with 7 positions matching TRBD1. Trimming took 3 bases from V and 4 from J; bases not matched to a gene: 2. The V gene's germline CDR1 is MNHNS and CDR2 SASEGT. This CDR3 spans 13 amino acids. The CDR3 is CASSEGQPYGYTF. Written as DNA, the CDR3 is TGTGCCAGCAGTGAGGGACAGCCCTATGGCTACACCTTC.

This clone was observed a few times. The chain combines TRBV24-1 with TRBJ2-1, with D hard to call. The CDR3 is 14 residues long. Germline assignment: CDR1 KGHDR and CDR2 SFDVKD. Trimming left V 0 bases short and J 7 bases short, with 9 bases between. DNA for the CDR3: TGTGCCACCAGTGATTTGCCGATGGGGAATGAGCAGTTCTTC. It is translated as CATSDLPMGNEQFF.

The chain uses TRBV9 and TRBJ1-6, with 9 nucleotides matching TRBD1. The germline V gene encodes CDR1 SGDLS and CDR2 YYNGEE. V lost 3 bases and J lost 5; bases outside the gene matches: 0. The CDR3 is 14 residues long. CDR3 region: CASSGDRDNSPLHF. CDR3 in DNA: TGTGCCAGCAGCGGGGACAGGGATAATTCACCCCTCCACTTT.

The chain combines TRBV7-9 with TRBJ2-3, with D maybe TRBD2 (7 bases). The CDR3 is 14 residues long. V dropped 4 bases and J dropped 6 bases, with 14 bases sitting between them. Looked up from germline, CDR1 is SEHNR and CDR2 is FQNEAQ (reference sequence). The CDR3 region has the DNA TGTGCCAGCAGCTGGTGGGGGGGCCTGGATACGCAGTATTTT. Translation gives CASSWWGGLDTQYF.

Points on this clone: At the DNA level, this CDR3 is encoded by other sequences in the same sample as well. V gene TRBV29-1 combines with J gene TRBJ2-3; D unclear. CDR3 length: 12 residues. The V gene's germline CDR1 is SQVTM and CDR2 ANQGSEA. V was trimmed by 3 bases and J by 0 bases, leaving 4 bases between them. The CDR3 DNA sequence: TGCAGCGTTGAGGATAGCACAGATACGCAGTATTTT. Translation gives CSVEDSTDTQYF.

The CDR3 DNA follows: TGCGCCAGCAGCTCCGGGACTAGCGGGGCCGACATCACAGATACGCAGTATTTT. Its protein product is CASSSGTSGADITDTQYF. The chain couples TRBV5-1 to TRBJ2-3; 13 nucleotides align to TRBD2. The germline gives CDR1 SGHRS, CDR2 YFSETQ. This CDR3 is 18 amino acids long. Trimming removed 3 bases from V and 2 bases from J; junction bases left unmatched: 9.

The chain carries TRBV28 and TRBJ1-3; 9 positions match TRBD1. The CDR3 is 14 residues long. Germline CDR1 is MDHEN and CDR2 is SYDVKM. J gave up 6 bases and V 7 bases, and 7 bases lay outside the gene matches. As DNA, the CDR3 is TGTGCCAGCAATTGGGGACAGGGAGTAAACACCATATATTTT. It yields the protein CASNWGQGVNTIYF.

The chain uses TRBV28 and TRBJ1-3; D remains unclear. Germline CDR1 and CDR2: MDHEN and SYDVKM. V lost 8 bases and J lost 0, with 17 bases in between. The CDR3 length is 16 residues. The DNA for the CDR3 is TGTGCCAGCCCCCCGGCAGGCCAGAGCTCTGGAAACACCATATATTTT. This translates into CASPPAGQSSGNTIYF.

The CDR3 sequence is CASSKGSGGSGNTIYF. CDR3 bases: TGTGCCAGCTCCAAAGGGTCTGGGGGCTCTGGAAACACCATATATTTT. V is TRBV9 and J is TRBJ1-3; D may be TRBD1 (5 bases). The CDR3 contains 16 residues. Germline lookup yields CDR1 SGDLS and CDR2 YYNGEE. The germline V and J ends were trimmed by 7 bases and 0 bases, with 17 bases remaining between them.

The CDR3 is CASSIGGHSYNEQFF. As DNA, the CDR3 is TGTGCCAGTAGTATTGGCGGGCATTCCTACAATGAGCAGTTCTTC. V usage is TRBV19 and J usage is TRBJ2-1, with D possibly being TRBD2 (5 bases). The CDR3 loop spans 15 amino acids. V was shortened by 3 bases and J by 1 base, with 10 bases between the two germline ends. The germline gives CDR1 LNHDA, CDR2 SQIVND (reference sequence). Based on the CDR3 plus reference TRBV19 and TRBJ2-1, the full variable domain is DGGITQSPKYLFRKEGQNVTLSCEQNLNHDAMYWYRQDPGQGLRLIYYSQIVNDFQKGDIAEGYSVSREKKESFPLTVTSAQKNPTAFYLCASSIGGHSYNEQFFGPGTRLTVL.

This clone was observed a handful of times. The chain links TRBV3-1 (or the pseudogene TRBV3-2) to TRBJ1-6, with D unresolved. The CDR3 is 12 residues long. Germline V gives CDR1 LGHDT, CDR2 YNNKEL (reference sequence). V was pared by 6 bases and J by 12 bases, with 12 bases between. CDR3 nucleotides: TGTGCCAGCAGTGCATGGGATAGACCCCTCCACTTT. Protein sequence: CASSAWDRPLHF.

The CDR3 is CASSLVAGSNSPLHF. The CDR3 DNA follows: TGTGCCAGCAGCTTAGTAGCAGGGAGTAATTCACCCCTCCACTTT. The rearrangement uses TRBV7-9 and TRBJ1-6; TRBD1 might be the D (5 bases). V gave up 1 base and J gave up 6 bases, with 10 bases separating them. Germline CDR1 and CDR2: SEHNR and FQNEAQ (reference sequence). This CDR3 has 15 residues.

The CDR3 protein is CASSRDSPLSGANVLTF. DNA for the CDR3: TGTGCCAGCAGTCGGGACAGTCCTCTCTCTGGGGCCAACGTCCTGACTTTC. The V and J genes are TRBV7-2 and TRBJ2-6; TRBD1 agrees at 7 bases. Per the germline V gene, CDR1 is SGHTA and CDR2 is FQGNSA. V shed 6 bases and J 0 bases; nucleotides not matched to a gene: 8. This CDR3 region has 17 residues.

This rearrangement joins TRBV7-2 to TRBJ2-2, with D unclear. The germline V and J ends were trimmed by 1 base and 7 bases, with 7 bases remaining between them. The CDR3 length is 13 residues. Germline V CDR1 and CDR2: SGHTA, FQGNSA. The CDR3 loop is CASSLVGLGELFF. The CDR3 DNA follows: TGTGCCAGCAGCTTAGTAGGGCTCGGGGAGCTGTTTTTT. Looking up the rest from reference TRBV7-2 and TRBJ2-2 gives the full variable domain: GAGVSQSPSNKVTEKGKDVELRCDPISGHTALYWYRQSLGQGLEFLIYFQGNSAPDKSGLPSDRFSAERTGGSVSTLTIQRTQQEDSAVYLCASSLVGLGELFFGEGSRLTVL.

This clone appeared a few times. The chain couples TRBV30 to TRBJ2-7; D not resolved. This CDR3 has 15 residues. Trimming pared 0 bases from V and 0 bases from J, leaving 12 bases between. The germline V gene encodes CDR1 GTSNPN and CDR2 SVGIG (reference sequence). The CDR3 nucleotides are TGTGCCTGGAGTGTAGAGCCAGCGAGCTCCTACGAGCAGTACTTC. Protein sequence: CAWSVEPASSYEQYF. Variable domain in full (rest from reference TRBV30 and TRBJ2-7): SQTIHQWPATLVQPVGSPLSLECTVEGTSNPNLYWYRQAAGRGLQLLFYSVGIGQISSEVPQNLSASRPQDRQFILSSKKLLLSDSGFYLCAWSVEPASSYEQYFGPGTRLTVT.

This clone showed up just once. The chain links TRBV20-1 to TRBJ1-1, with D maybe TRBD1 (5 bases). The CDR3 totals 11 residues. V was pared by 3 bases and J by 10 bases, with 12 bases between. The germline V gene has CDR1 DFQATT and CDR2 SNEGSKA (reference sequence). The CDR3 reads CSARYGGTAFF. In DNA, the CDR3 is TGCAGTGCTAGGTATGGGGGTACAGCTTTCTTT.

V usage is TRBV7-9 and J usage is TRBJ2-7, with 11 positions matching TRBD2. Trimming at V came to 4 bases and at J to 3 bases, leaving 5 bases not matched to a gene. Germline values: CDR1 SEHNR, CDR2 FQNEAQ (reference sequence). CDR3 size: 15 residues. Here the CDR3 DNA reads TGTGCCAGCAGCTCCGGGACTAGCGGCCACTACGAGCAGTACTTC. Its protein is CASSSGTSGHYEQYF. Drawing the rest from reference TRBV7-9 and TRBJ2-7, the complete variable domain is DTGVSQNPRHKITKRGQNVTFRCDPISEHNRLYWYRQTLGQGPEFLTYFQNEAQLEKSRLLSDRFSAERPKGSFSTLEIQRTEQGDSAMYLCASSSGTSGHYEQYFGPGTRLTVT.

The genes are TRBV5-4 and TRBJ2-1; 11 bases match TRBD2. The CDR3 is 15 residues long. Germline lookup yields CDR1 SGHNT and CDR2 YYREEE (reference sequence). The V and J ends lost 4 bases and 3 bases, in that order; junction bases with no gene match: 3. CDR3 DNA sequence: TGTGCCAGCAGCCCTGGACTAGCGGGCTACAATGAGCAGTTCTTC. This codes for CASSPGLAGYNEQFF.

The J gene is TRBJ2-7, the V gene TRBV6-5, with D unresolved. The CDR3 loop spans 14 amino acids. V was shortened by 2 bases and J by 6 bases, with 14 bases between the two germline ends. Per the germline V gene, CDR1 is MNHEY and CDR2 is SVGAGI. CDR3 sequence reads: CASSYKGPLSEQYF. In DNA, the CDR3 is TGTGCCAGCAGTTACAAGGGTCCCCTCAGCGAGCAGTACTTC.